Listed below are T cell receptor beta chains from one sample, sequenced in a study of blood T cell repertoires in COVID-19. Repertoires were generated with immunoSEQ multiplex PCR, while TCRdb's copy carries only in-frame clones and drops some. The sample holds under 300,000 clones; approximately 82% are singletons and the top ten take 2% to 2.5%. Sequenced sample: peripheral blood. These receptors came from a man aged 35-49 years who had recovered from COVID-19. CDR3s include the opening cysteine and the closing phenylalanine or tryptophan.

TRBV5-8	CASSETGGFGANVLTF
TRBV7-2	CASSSRVRREAFF
TRBV7-9	CASSPVRGEDNEQFF
TRBV30	CAWALAGGTDTQYF
TRBV18	CASSAEETQYF
TRBV27	CASRKILGFVHEQYF
TRBV10-1	CASSARQDGYEQYF
TRBV2	CASSHGTPNQPQHF
TRBV4-3	CASSRMEQPNEKLFF
TRBV29-1	CSVEGATGVSLHGYTF
TRBV7-2	CASSALFRGQFF
TRBV2	CASSELAGGFVEQFF
TRBV27	CASSTGQGTDSPLHF
TRBV5-1	CASSLLGGPETQYF
TRBV29-1	CSVVGETKSYEQYF
TRBV18	CASSPRQGKNEKLFF
TRBV2	CASSVSRATSGGYEQYF
TRBV9	CASSVSLVAYEQYF
TRBV5-4	CASSPSRGASTDTQYF
TRBV2	CASSESYSGAYEQYF
TRBV2	CATGVGGSSETQYF
TRBV10-1	CASSELRGGGTEAFF
TRBV5-4	CASSSTGGGYTEAFF
TRBV3-1/TRBV3-2	CASSLKAGGDTEAFF
TRBV19	CASTVVPGSNQPQHF
TRBV9	CASSPRLAGGKGTGELFF
TRBV12-3/TRBV12-4	CASSFEEKLFF
TRBV12-5	CASGSFSGTQYF
TRBV9	CASSRTGDGNQPQHF
TRBV6-6	CASSYSEGRYTEAFF
TRBV7-2	CASSPSADRVSPLHF
TRBV5-1	CASSLARQGGIDEQYF
TRBV11-2	CASSLDRQEAVGDTQYF
TRBV2	CASSEDSPVGGQYF
TRBV3-1/TRBV3-2	CASSQGVSTANEQFF
TRBV5-1	CASSLVGLHTEAFF
TRBV11-2	CASSLDTGVFGNTIYF
TRBV19	CASSKLAGGRTDTQYF
TRBV5-4	CASSPRDREADTQYF
TRBV4-1	CASSQRQGATGEKLFF
TRBV6-5	CASKPDRGRGEQYF